A selection of T cell receptor beta chains follows, all from one sample in a study of blood T cell repertoires in COVID-19. Repertoires were generated with immunoSEQ multiplex PCR, while TCRdb's copy carries only in-frame clones and drops some. The repertoire consists of 250,000 to 350,000 clones, with around 85% occurring once and the leading ten covering roughly 1.5%. Sequenced sample: peripheral blood. The receptors stem from a human donor with COVID-19, enrolled during active disease. The donor label of this sample is uncertain. CDR3s include the opening cysteine and the closing phenylalanine or tryptophan. The D gene is left open where the match is weak. Expanded clones get a size class; other rows say once, few or many, or leave the size out.

v_gene: TRBV28
abundance: NA
j_gene: TRBJ2-1
d_gene: NA
CDR3nt: TGTGCCAGCAGTTCGCAAAGGAGCTCCTACAATGAGCAGTTCTTC
CDR3aa: CASSSQRSSYNEQFF

v_gene: TRBV19
abundance: many
j_gene: TRBJ1-1
d_gene: TRBD1
CDR3nt: TGTGCCAGTAGTGGGACAGCAGACACTGAAGCTTTCTTT
CDR3aa: CASSGTADTEAFF

v_gene: TRBV9
abundance: once
j_gene: TRBJ1-1
d_gene: NA
CDR3nt: TGTGCCAGCAGCGACGGGCAAACTAGGGTTGGGAACACTGAAGCTTTCTTT
CDR3aa: CASSDGQTRVGNTEAFF

v_gene: TRBV29-1
abundance: NA
j_gene: TRBJ2-2
d_gene: TRBD1
CDR3nt: TGCAGCGTTGGGCCGATCGAGGGGACAGGGACGAACACCGGGGAGCTGTTTTTT
CDR3aa: CSVGPIEGTGTNTGELFF

v_gene: TRBV20-1
abundance: NA
j_gene: TRBJ2-7
d_gene: NA
CDR3nt: TGCAGTGCTAGTAAAGGTAGCGGCTCCTACGAGCAGTACTTC
CDR3aa: CSASKGSGSYEQYF

v_gene: TRBV6-5
abundance: once
j_gene: TRBJ2-7
d_gene: TRBD1
CDR3nt: TGTGCCAGCAGTCCAACCCAGGGGGATGTCCACGAGCAGTACTTC
CDR3aa: CASSPTQGDVHEQYF

v_gene: TRBV19
abundance: NA
j_gene: TRBJ1-5
d_gene: NA
CDR3nt: TGTGCCAGTAGTATGTACGGGAATCAGCCCCAGCATTTT
CDR3aa: CASSMYGNQPQHF

v_gene: TRBV6-5
abundance: NA
j_gene: TRBJ2-3
d_gene: NA
CDR3nt: TGTGCCAGCGGGGCGGGACCCCGAGGCACGCAGTATTTT
CDR3aa: CASGAGPRGTQYF

v_gene: TRBV5-8
abundance: NA
j_gene: TRBJ1-4
d_gene: NA
CDR3nt: TGTGCCAGCAGCCCAGACTATCCCGGGATTCTCCCCCCTTTAAGTGAAAAACTGTTTTTT
CDR3aa: CASSPDYPGILPPLSEKLFF

v_gene: TRBV4-3
abundance: NA
j_gene: TRBJ2-3
d_gene: NA
CDR3nt: TGCGCCAGCAGCCAACATACCGTCCAGGGAGATACGCAGTATTTT
CDR3aa: CASSQHTVQGDTQYF

v_gene: TRBV27
abundance: few
j_gene: TRBJ2-7
d_gene: TRBD1
CDR3nt: TGTGCCAGCAGTTTATTAGGACAGGTTAAAAACGAGCAGTACTTC
CDR3aa: CASSLLGQVKNEQYF

v_gene: TRBV9
abundance: few
j_gene: TRBJ2-3
d_gene: NA
CDR3nt: TGTGCCAGCAGCGTAGCTCAGGCCCCCCTTAGCACAGATACGCAGTATTTT
CDR3aa: CASSVAQAPLSTDTQYF

v_gene: TRBV4-3
abundance: NA
j_gene: TRBJ2-1
d_gene: TRBD2
CDR3nt: TGCGCCAGCAGCCAAGAGCGGGGGTCTGGCAATGAGCAGTTCTTC
CDR3aa: CASSQERGSGNEQFF

v_gene: TRBV28
abundance: NA
j_gene: TRBJ2-1
d_gene: TRBD1
CDR3nt: TGTGCCAGCAGTGGCCGGGACAGGGGGCTATCGGGTGAGCAGTTCTTC
CDR3aa: CASSGRDRGLSGEQFF

v_gene: TRBV19
abundance: NA
j_gene: TRBJ1-2
d_gene: TRBD1
CDR3nt: TGTGCCAGTAGTAGCGACAGGGACGAGTATGGCTACACCTTC
CDR3aa: CASSSDRDEYGYTF

v_gene: TRBV7-2
abundance: once
j_gene: TRBJ2-1
d_gene: NA
CDR3nt: TGTGCCAGCAGCTTATCTGAGCTCTACAATGAGCAGTTCTTC
CDR3aa: CASSLSELYNEQFF

v_gene: TRBV2
abundance: NA
j_gene: TRBJ1-2
d_gene: TRBD1
CDR3nt: TGTGCCAGCGGGCGGGACAGGGACGTTTTGGGCTATGGCTACACCTTC
CDR3aa: CASGRDRDVLGYGYTF

v_gene: TRBV3-1/TRBV3-2
abundance: once
j_gene: TRBJ2-7
d_gene: NA
CDR3nt: TGTGCCAGCAGCCAAACAGGAGTTAGGTACGAGCAGTACTTC
CDR3aa: CASSQTGVRYEQYF

v_gene: TRBV5-1
abundance: once
j_gene: TRBJ1-4
d_gene: TRBD1
CDR3nt: TGCGCCAGCAGGCCCGGGACAGGGGGAGAAAAACTGTTTTTT
CDR3aa: CASRPGTGGEKLFF

v_gene: TRBV7-2
abundance: NA
j_gene: TRBJ2-5
d_gene: TRBD2
CDR3nt: TGTGCCAGCAGCTTAGCGGGAGGGCCGGAGACCCAGTACTTC
CDR3aa: CASSLAGGPETQYF

v_gene: TRBV11-2
abundance: few
j_gene: TRBJ1-2
d_gene: TRBD1
CDR3nt: TGTGCCAGCAGTCCCGGACAGGGGAGTTTATATGGCTACACCTTC
CDR3aa: CASSPGQGSLYGYTF

v_gene: TRBV30
abundance: NA
j_gene: TRBJ2-7
d_gene: NA
CDR3nt: TGTGCCTGGACCTCGGAGCCTAGCTCCTACGAGCAGTACTTC
CDR3aa: CAWTSEPSSYEQYF

v_gene: TRBV9
abundance: NA
j_gene: TRBJ2-2
d_gene: TRBD2
CDR3nt: TGTGCCAGCAGCGTAGCGTCTAGCGGGAGTATCGGGGAGCTGTTTTTT
CDR3aa: CASSVASSGSIGELFF

v_gene: TRBV7-2
abundance: NA
j_gene: TRBJ2-1
d_gene: TRBD2
CDR3nt: TGTGCCAGCAGCTCAAGACTAGCGGGAGGTTACAATGAGCAGTTCTTC
CDR3aa: CASSSRLAGGYNEQFF

v_gene: TRBV7-3
abundance: NA
j_gene: TRBJ2-1
d_gene: NA
CDR3nt: TGTGCCAGCAGCTTAGGCGAGGTCAAGTCCTACAATGAGCAGTTCTTC
CDR3aa: CASSLGEVKSYNEQFF

v_gene: TRBV2
abundance: NA
j_gene: TRBJ1-2
d_gene: NA
CDR3nt: TGTGCCAGCAGTGAAGTAAGGGGGAACTATGGCTACACCTTC
CDR3aa: CASSEVRGNYGYTF

v_gene: TRBV6-5
abundance: NA
j_gene: TRBJ2-3
d_gene: TRBD1
CDR3nt: TGTGCCAGCAGTTACTCGAGACAGGGCGGGGATACGCAGTATTTT
CDR3aa: CASSYSRQGGDTQYF

v_gene: TRBV5-1
abundance: few
j_gene: TRBJ1-1
d_gene: NA
CDR3nt: TGCGCCAGCAGCTTGAATACAGGGTCAGCTGAAGCTTTCTTT
CDR3aa: CASSLNTGSAEAFF

v_gene: TRBV27
abundance: NA
j_gene: TRBJ2-2
d_gene: NA
CDR3nt: TGTGCCAGCAGTTTAAGGGCAGGGGGACTCACCGGGGAGCTGTTTTTT
CDR3aa: CASSLRAGGLTGELFF

v_gene: TRBV10-1
abundance: once
j_gene: TRBJ2-1
d_gene: TRBD2
CDR3nt: TGCGCCAGCAGTGGGACTAGCGGGAGTGAGCAGTTCTTC
CDR3aa: CASSGTSGSEQFF

v_gene: TRBV7-3
abundance: NA
j_gene: TRBJ2-2
d_gene: TRBD1
CDR3nt: TGTGCCAGCAGCTTAACCGGGACAGGGGCCACCGGGGAGCTGTTTTTT
CDR3aa: CASSLTGTGATGELFF

v_gene: TRBV7-6
abundance: NA
j_gene: TRBJ2-1
d_gene: TRBD2
CDR3nt: TGTGCCAGCAGCTCCCAAGTACCCGGGACTAGGGCGTACAATGAGCAGTTCTTC
CDR3aa: CASSSQVPGTRAYNEQFF

v_gene: TRBV7-3
abundance: NA
j_gene: TRBJ2-5
d_gene: NA
CDR3nt: TGTGCCAGCAGCTTAATGGGGCAAGACCAAGAGACCCAGTACTTC
CDR3aa: CASSLMGQDQETQYF

v_gene: TRBV6-6
abundance: NA
j_gene: TRBJ2-7
d_gene: TRBD2
CDR3nt: TGTGCCAGCAGCCGGACTAGCCACACCTACGAGCAGTACTTC
CDR3aa: CASSRTSHTYEQYF

v_gene: TRBV9
abundance: once
j_gene: TRBJ1-6
d_gene: NA
CDR3nt: TGTGCCAGCACACTCGACAGCACTCCGCGGAATTCACCCCTCCACTTT
CDR3aa: CASTLDSTPRNSPLHF

v_gene: TRBV28
abundance: NA
j_gene: TRBJ1-4
d_gene: TRBD1
CDR3nt: TGTGCCAGCAGCTTTCCGCAGACAGGGGGCACGGAAAAACTGTTTTTT
CDR3aa: CASSFPQTGGTEKLFF

v_gene: TRBV2
abundance: NA
j_gene: TRBJ2-5
d_gene: NA
CDR3nt: TGTGCCAGCAGTGAAACTAGACACGGAAGCGAGACCCAGTACTTC
CDR3aa: CASSETRHGSETQYF

v_gene: TRBV14
abundance: NA
j_gene: TRBJ1-1
d_gene: NA
CDR3nt: TGTGCCAGCAGCCGGCTACAGGGAAGCACTGAAGCTTTCTTT
CDR3aa: CASSRLQGSTEAFF

v_gene: TRBV5-8
abundance: few
j_gene: TRBJ2-5
d_gene: TRBD2
CDR3nt: TGTGCCAGCAGCTTTACTACGACTAGCGGGGCAGAGACCCAGTACTTC
CDR3aa: CASSFTTTSGAETQYF

v_gene: TRBV5-6
abundance: NA
j_gene: TRBJ2-3
d_gene: NA
CDR3nt: TGTGCCAGCAGCTTGGCCGTAGGGGGGGTCCCAGATACGCAGTATTTT
CDR3aa: CASSLAVGGVPDTQYF

v_gene: TRBV11-2
abundance: NA
j_gene: TRBJ2-2
d_gene: NA
CDR3nt: TGTGCCAGCAGCCCCGGACTGGACCCGGGCGGGGCCGGGGAGCTGTTTTTT
CDR3aa: CASSPGLDPGGAGELFF

v_gene: TRBV28
abundance: NA
j_gene: TRBJ2-7
d_gene: TRBD1
CDR3nt: TGTGCCAGTTTTACTTCCGGGACAGGGGGCGACGAGCAGTACTTC
CDR3aa: CASFTSGTGGDEQYF

v_gene: TRBV6-5
abundance: NA
j_gene: TRBJ1-2
d_gene: NA
CDR3nt: TGTGCCAGCAGAGACCCGACAGATGCCTATGGCTACACCTTC
CDR3aa: CASRDPTDAYGYTF

v_gene: TRBV12-3/TRBV12-4
abundance: NA
j_gene: TRBJ2-5
d_gene: NA
CDR3nt: TGTGCCAGCAGTTTAACAGAGTCGGCCCAGTACTTC
CDR3aa: CASSLTESAQYF